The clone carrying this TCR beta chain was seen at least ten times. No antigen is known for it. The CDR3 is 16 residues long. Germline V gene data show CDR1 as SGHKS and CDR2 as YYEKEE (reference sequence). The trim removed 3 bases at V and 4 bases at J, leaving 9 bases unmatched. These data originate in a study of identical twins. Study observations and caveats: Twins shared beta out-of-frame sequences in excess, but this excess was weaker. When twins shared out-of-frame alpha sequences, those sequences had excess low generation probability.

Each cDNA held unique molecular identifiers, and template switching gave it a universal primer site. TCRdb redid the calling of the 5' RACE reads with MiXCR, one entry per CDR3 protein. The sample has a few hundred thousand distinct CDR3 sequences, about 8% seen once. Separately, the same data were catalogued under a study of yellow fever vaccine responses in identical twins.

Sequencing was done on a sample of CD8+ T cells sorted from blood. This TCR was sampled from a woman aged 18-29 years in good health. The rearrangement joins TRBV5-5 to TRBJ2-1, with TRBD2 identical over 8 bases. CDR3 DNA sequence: TGTGCCAGCAGCTCGAACGGGAGGGACCATTACAATGAGCAGTTCTTC. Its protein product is CASSSNGRDHYNEQFF.